Shown below are 3 T cell receptor beta chains from a single sample sequenced in a study of radiotherapy plus CTLA-4 blockade in lung cancer (dated by TCRdb to 2017 to 2018). The library was produced with the immunoSEQ multiplex PCR assay. TCRdb provides this immuneACCESS table in a form limited to in-frame rearrangements. Some clones are lacking; in checked studies, under half of them reflect an unresolved V gene, and why the rest are absent is not known. In all, the sample holds more than 90,000 clones, and nearly 80% of those were seen once. Of the sample, about 5% is held by the ten largest clones. The sequencing used peripheral blood, collected from a patient treated with radiotherapy plus ipilimumab. The receptors come from a human donor with non-small cell lung cancer who had a partial response to radiotherapy plus ipilimumab.

This chain links TRBV6-6 with TRBJ1-4, with D possibly being TRBD1 (5 bases). Germline V lookup: CDR1 MNHNY, CDR2 SVGAGI (reference sequence). The CDR3 loop spans 15 amino acids. V was shortened by 2 bases and J by 6 bases, with 13 bases between the two germline ends. This CDR3 is CASSYGEAGHEKLFF. CDR3 sequence (DNA): TGTGCCAGCAGTTACGGGGAGGCGGGGCATGAAAAACTGTTTTTT.

V is TRBV15 and J is TRBJ1-1; a weak D match, TRBD1 (6 bases). Germline-derived CDR1 and CDR2 are LNHNV and YYDKDF (reference sequence). The V end was cut by 0 bases, the J end by 2 bases, with 13 bases between. CDR3 length: 16 amino acids. DNA for the CDR3: TGTGCCACCAGCAGAGATCTGTACAGGGCTAACACTGAAGCTTTCTTT. Its protein is CATSRDLYRANTEAFF.

This CDR3 reads CASRLNRDRLNEKLFF. CDR3 nucleotides: TGTGCCAGTAGATTGAACCGGGACAGACTTAATGAAAAACTGTTTTTT. The chain recombines TRBV19 with TRBJ1-4; 7 bases match TRBD1. The CDR3 runs 16 residues. V was clipped by 6 bases and J by 4 bases; unmatched bases: 11. Germline loops: CDR1 LNHDA, CDR2 SQIVND (reference sequence).